These T cell receptor beta chains were read from a single sample in a study of T cell changes during pregnancy in multiple sclerosis. Using immunoSEQ multiplex PCR, the repertoire was profiled, and TCRdb retains in-frame clones only, with some absent. The sample lists 20,000 to 25,000 clones, 75% to 90% seen once, with more than 0.9% in the top ten. Material: CD4+ T cells from peripheral blood mononuclear cells, obtained in the first trimester of pregnancy. These receptors were taken from a female donor in good health, enrolled as a control in a pregnancy study. Both conserved end residues are part of each CDR3. A D gene is named only where the DNA matches it firmly. Clone size appears in some rows only: once, few, many, or a class for an expanded clone.

j_call: TRBJ2-1
d_call: .
clone_size: .
v_call: TRBV6-1
cdr3_aa: CATSTRGGYNEQFF
cdr3_nt: TGTGCCACCTCTACTAGGGGGGGCTACAATGAGCAGTTCTTC

j_call: TRBJ2-2
d_call: TRBD1
clone_size: .
v_call: TRBV5-4
cdr3_aa: CASSSDRGQNTGELFF
cdr3_nt: TGTGCCAGCAGCTCCGACAGGGGGCAGAACACCGGGGAGCTGTTTTTT

j_call: TRBJ1-2
d_call: .
clone_size: .
v_call: TRBV29-1
cdr3_aa: CSASQIYGYTF
cdr3_nt: TGCAGCGCCTCCCAGATCTATGGCTACACCTTC

j_call: TRBJ1-6
d_call: .
clone_size: .
v_call: TRBV5-1
cdr3_aa: CASSLSGANYNSPLHF
cdr3_nt: TGCGCCAGCAGCTTGTCAGGGGCTAACTATAATTCACCCCTCCACTTT

j_call: TRBJ1-6
d_call: .
clone_size: medium-sized
v_call: TRBV7-8
cdr3_aa: CASSHTETRSYNSPLHF
cdr3_nt: TGTGCCAGCAGCCACACGGAGACTCGCTCCTATAATTCACCCCTCCACTTT

j_call: TRBJ1-2
d_call: TRBD1
clone_size: few
v_call: TRBV15
cdr3_aa: CATSPGQGFGYTF
cdr3_nt: TGTGCCACCAGCCCGGGACAGGGGTTTGGCTACACCTTC

j_call: TRBJ2-7
d_call: TRBD2
clone_size: few
v_call: TRBV19
cdr3_aa: CASSENGRLAGDYEQYF
cdr3_nt: TGTGCCAGTAGTGAAAACGGAAGACTAGCGGGGGACTACGAGCAGTACTTC

j_call: TRBJ2-7
d_call: .
clone_size: .
v_call: TRBV2
cdr3_aa: CASSERLVTYEQYF
cdr3_nt: TGTGCCAGCAGTGAAAGACTCGTCACCTACGAGCAGTACTTC

j_call: TRBJ1-4
d_call: .
clone_size: .
v_call: TRBV7-2
cdr3_aa: CASSEGSGSTNEKLFF
cdr3_nt: TGTGCCAGCAGTGAAGGCTCGGGGTCAACTAATGAAAAACTGTTTTTT

j_call: TRBJ1-3
d_call: .
clone_size: .
v_call: TRBV10-2
cdr3_aa: CASRDSGSSGNTIYF
cdr3_nt: TGCGCCAGCAGGGACTCTGGATCATCCGGAAACACCATATATTTT

j_call: TRBJ2-7
d_call: TRBD2
clone_size: .
v_call: TRBV12-5
cdr3_aa: CASGLKAGGGREQYF
cdr3_nt: TGTGCTAGTGGTTTGAAAGCGGGAGGAGGACGCGAGCAGTACTTC

j_call: TRBJ1-2
d_call: TRBD1
clone_size: .
v_call: TRBV9
cdr3_aa: CASSVGGQGNYGYTF
cdr3_nt: TGTGCCAGCAGCGTAGGGGGACAGGGGAACTATGGCTACACCTTC

j_call: TRBJ1-2
d_call: .
clone_size: .
v_call: TRBV28
cdr3_aa: CAGEARGGYGYTF
cdr3_nt: TGTGCCGGTGAGGCTAGGGGAGGCTATGGCTACACCTTC

j_call: TRBJ2-7
d_call: .
clone_size: .
v_call: TRBV6-1
cdr3_aa: CASSEQQNLVPYEQYF
cdr3_nt: TGTGCCAGCAGTGAGCAACAGAACCTCGTACCCTACGAGCAGTACTTC

j_call: TRBJ2-3
d_call: TRBD2
clone_size: .
v_call: TRBV7-2
cdr3_aa: CASSLGLAGGASTDTQYF
cdr3_nt: TGTGCCAGCAGCCTGGGACTAGCGGGGGGGGCTAGCACAGATACGCAGTATTTT

j_call: TRBJ2-3
d_call: TRBD2
clone_size: .
v_call: TRBV5-1
cdr3_aa: CASSLRRAGASTDTQYF
cdr3_nt: TGCGCCAGCAGCTTGAGGAGGGCGGGAGCCAGCACAGATACGCAGTATTTT

j_call: TRBJ2-6
d_call: TRBD1
clone_size: .
v_call: TRBV11-2
cdr3_aa: CASTLMGQGISGANVLTF
cdr3_nt: TGTGCCAGCACCCTCATGGGACAGGGGATCTCTGGGGCCAACGTCCTGACTTTC

j_call: TRBJ2-5
d_call: TRBD1
clone_size: .
v_call: TRBV2
cdr3_aa: CASSERGQTQYF
cdr3_nt: TGTGCCAGCAGTGAAAGGGGGCAGACCCAGTACTTC

j_call: TRBJ2-1
d_call: TRBD2
clone_size: .
v_call: TRBV18
cdr3_aa: CASSPPQRGDSYNEQFF
cdr3_nt: TGTGCCAGCTCACCACCCCAGCGGGGTGATTCCTACAATGAGCAGTTCTTC

j_call: TRBJ2-2
d_call: TRBD1
clone_size: .
v_call: TRBV5-1
cdr3_aa: CASSMRTGRDTGELFF
cdr3_nt: TGCGCCAGCAGCATGAGGACAGGGCGGGACACCGGGGAGCTGTTTTTT

j_call: TRBJ2-1
d_call: .
clone_size: .
v_call: TRBV5-1
cdr3_aa: CASTRGGSSYNEQFF
cdr3_nt: TGCGCCAGCACGCGAGGGGGAAGCTCCTACAATGAGCAGTTCTTC

j_call: TRBJ1-1
d_call: TRBD1
clone_size: once
v_call: TRBV10-2
cdr3_aa: CASSESRTGFEAFF
cdr3_nt: TGCGCCAGCAGTGAGTCCCGGACAGGGTTTGAAGCTTTCTTT

j_call: TRBJ2-7
d_call: TRBD1
clone_size: .
v_call: TRBV5-5
cdr3_aa: CASRGPGQMSSYEQYF
cdr3_nt: TGTGCCAGCAGGGGACCGGGACAGATGAGCTCCTACGAGCAGTACTTC

j_call: TRBJ1-2
d_call: .
clone_size: .
v_call: TRBV5-1
cdr3_aa: CASSLEADYGYTF
cdr3_nt: TGCGCCAGCAGCTTGGAGGCGGACTATGGCTACACCTTC

j_call: TRBJ1-3
d_call: .
clone_size: few
v_call: TRBV9
cdr3_aa: CASSVSEPPGNTIYF
cdr3_nt: TGTGCCAGCAGCGTATCAGAACCCCCTGGAAACACCATATATTTT

j_call: TRBJ1-5
d_call: TRBD1
clone_size: .
v_call: TRBV11-3
cdr3_aa: CASSARGTGNQPQHF
cdr3_nt: TGTGCCAGCAGCGCCCGCGGGACAGGCAATCAGCCCCAGCATTTT

j_call: TRBJ1-6
d_call: .
clone_size: .
v_call: TRBV6-5
cdr3_aa: CASSFRGGNSPLHF
cdr3_nt: TGTGCCAGCAGTTTCCGAGGGGGTAATTCACCCCTCCACTTT

j_call: TRBJ2-7
d_call: TRBD1
clone_size: once
v_call: TRBV27
cdr3_aa: CASSLSRQGTNEQYF
cdr3_nt: TGTGCCAGCAGTTTATCAAGACAGGGAACGAACGAGCAGTACTTC

j_call: TRBJ2-5
d_call: TRBD1
clone_size: once
v_call: TRBV7-9
cdr3_aa: CASSLPGQGLETQYF
cdr3_nt: TGTGCCAGCAGCCTTCCGGGACAGGGCTTAGAGACCCAGTACTTC